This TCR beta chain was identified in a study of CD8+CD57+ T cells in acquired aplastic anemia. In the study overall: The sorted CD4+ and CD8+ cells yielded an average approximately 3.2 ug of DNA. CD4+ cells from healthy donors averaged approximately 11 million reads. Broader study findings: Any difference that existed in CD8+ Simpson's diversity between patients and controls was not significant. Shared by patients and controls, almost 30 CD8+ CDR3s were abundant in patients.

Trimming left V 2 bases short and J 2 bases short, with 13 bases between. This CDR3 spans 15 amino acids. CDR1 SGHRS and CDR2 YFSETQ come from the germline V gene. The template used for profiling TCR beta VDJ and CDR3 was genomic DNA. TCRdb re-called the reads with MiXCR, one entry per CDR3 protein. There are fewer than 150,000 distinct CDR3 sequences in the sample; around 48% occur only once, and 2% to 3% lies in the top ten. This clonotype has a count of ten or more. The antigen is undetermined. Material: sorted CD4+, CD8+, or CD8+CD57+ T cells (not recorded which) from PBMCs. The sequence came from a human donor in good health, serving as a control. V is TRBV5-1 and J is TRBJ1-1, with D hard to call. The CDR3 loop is CASSFNRPSNTEAFF. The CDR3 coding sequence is TGCGCCAGCAGCTTCAACCGGCCTTCAAACACTGAAGCTTTCTTT. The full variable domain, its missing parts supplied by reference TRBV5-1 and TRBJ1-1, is KAGVTQTPRYLIKTRGQQVTLSCSPISGHRSVSWYQQTPGQGLQFLFEYFSETQRNKGNFPGRFSGRQFSNSRSEMNVSTLELGDSALYLCASSFNRPSNTEAFFGQGTRLTVV.